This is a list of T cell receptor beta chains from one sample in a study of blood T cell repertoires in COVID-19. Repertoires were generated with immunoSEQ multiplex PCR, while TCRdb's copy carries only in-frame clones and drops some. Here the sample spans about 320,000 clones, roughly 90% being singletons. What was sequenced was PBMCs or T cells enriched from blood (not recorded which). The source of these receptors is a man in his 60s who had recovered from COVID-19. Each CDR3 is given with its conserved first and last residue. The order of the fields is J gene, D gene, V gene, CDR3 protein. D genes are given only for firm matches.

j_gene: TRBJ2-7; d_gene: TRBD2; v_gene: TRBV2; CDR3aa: CASSSTSGNSYEQYF
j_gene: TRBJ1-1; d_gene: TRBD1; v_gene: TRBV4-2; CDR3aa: CASSQSGQGARNTEAFF
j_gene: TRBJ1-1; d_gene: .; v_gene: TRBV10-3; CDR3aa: CAISESAVNTEAFF
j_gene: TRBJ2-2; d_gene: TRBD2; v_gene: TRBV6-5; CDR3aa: CASQRAGVTTGELFF
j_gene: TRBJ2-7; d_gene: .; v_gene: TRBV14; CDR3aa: CASSQDAGFREQYF
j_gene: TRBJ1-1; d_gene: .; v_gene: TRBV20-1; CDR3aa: CSASPSTEAFF
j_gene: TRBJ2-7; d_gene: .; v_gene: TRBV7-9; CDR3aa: CASRRGGYEQYF
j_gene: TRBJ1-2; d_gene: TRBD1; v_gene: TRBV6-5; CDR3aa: CASSYGTGNYGYTF
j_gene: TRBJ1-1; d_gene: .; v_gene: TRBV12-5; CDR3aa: CASGLGQSPDTEAFF
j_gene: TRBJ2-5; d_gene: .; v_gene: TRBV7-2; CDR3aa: CASSLGSAEETQYF
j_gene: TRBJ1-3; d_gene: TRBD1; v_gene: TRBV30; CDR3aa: CAWSVRGGDGNTIYF
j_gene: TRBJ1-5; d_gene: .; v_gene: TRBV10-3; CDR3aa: CANTEKYRDYSNQPQHF
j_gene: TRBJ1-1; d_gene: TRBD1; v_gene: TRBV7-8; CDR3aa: CASSLGTGLSLNTEAFF
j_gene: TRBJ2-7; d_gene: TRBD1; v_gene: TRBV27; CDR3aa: CASRAAGGSYEQYF
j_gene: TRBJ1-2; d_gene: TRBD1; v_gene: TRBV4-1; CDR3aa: CASSQVVNRGNYGYTF
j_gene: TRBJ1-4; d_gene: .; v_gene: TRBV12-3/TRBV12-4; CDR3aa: CASSLDTKEKLFF
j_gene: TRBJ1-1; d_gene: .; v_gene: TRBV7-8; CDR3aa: CASSLVIGPSEAFF
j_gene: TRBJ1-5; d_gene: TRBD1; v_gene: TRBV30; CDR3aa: CAWSLRWGQGIVSNQPQHF
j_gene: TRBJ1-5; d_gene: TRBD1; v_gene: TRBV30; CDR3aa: CAWSQRQGDQPQHF
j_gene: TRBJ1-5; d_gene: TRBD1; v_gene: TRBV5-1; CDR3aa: CASSEQGAGQPQHF
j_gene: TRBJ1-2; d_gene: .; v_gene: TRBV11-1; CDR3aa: CASSLNPGNYGYTF
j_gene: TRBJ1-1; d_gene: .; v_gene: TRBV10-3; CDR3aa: CAISEGDSKEAFF
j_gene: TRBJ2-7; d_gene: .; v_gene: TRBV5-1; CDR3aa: CASSLEPPRGEQYF
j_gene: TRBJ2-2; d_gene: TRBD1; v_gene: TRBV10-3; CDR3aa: CAISESIGTGQPGELFF
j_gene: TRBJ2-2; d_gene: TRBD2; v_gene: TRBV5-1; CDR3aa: CASSPRPGTAGTSGTDTGELFF
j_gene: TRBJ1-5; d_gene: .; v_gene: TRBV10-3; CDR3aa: CAISRTEEQPQHF
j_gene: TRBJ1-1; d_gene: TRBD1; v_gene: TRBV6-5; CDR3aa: CASSPRGRMEAFF
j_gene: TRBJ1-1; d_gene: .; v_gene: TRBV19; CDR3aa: CASLKEPLTGNTEAFF
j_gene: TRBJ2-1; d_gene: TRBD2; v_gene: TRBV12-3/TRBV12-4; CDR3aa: CASSRSGSNEFF
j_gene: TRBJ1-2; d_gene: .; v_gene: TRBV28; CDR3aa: CASSSPGTGLHYGYTF
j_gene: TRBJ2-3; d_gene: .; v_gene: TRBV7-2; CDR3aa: CASSSLQGQTQYF
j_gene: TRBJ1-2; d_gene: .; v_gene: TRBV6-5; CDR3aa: CASSYSQGFTGYTF
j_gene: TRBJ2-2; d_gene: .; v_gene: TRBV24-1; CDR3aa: CATSEQFTGELFF
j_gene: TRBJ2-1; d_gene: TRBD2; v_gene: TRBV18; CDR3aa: CASSRITSGRSNEQFF
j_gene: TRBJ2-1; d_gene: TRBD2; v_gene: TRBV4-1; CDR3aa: CASSPRSGGEIYNEQFF
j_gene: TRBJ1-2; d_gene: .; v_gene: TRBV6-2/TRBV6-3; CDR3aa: CASSWRALDGYTF
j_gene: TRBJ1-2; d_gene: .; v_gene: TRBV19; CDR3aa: CASKEGNYGYTF
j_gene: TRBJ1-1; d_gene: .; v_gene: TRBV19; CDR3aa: CASSIGGGVPEAFF
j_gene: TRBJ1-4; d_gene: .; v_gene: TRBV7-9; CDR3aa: CASSLSGEGEKLFF
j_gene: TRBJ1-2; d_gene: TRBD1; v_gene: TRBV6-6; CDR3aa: CASSYDPTGVVYGYTF
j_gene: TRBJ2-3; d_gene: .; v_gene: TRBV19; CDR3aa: CASSMSEADTQYF
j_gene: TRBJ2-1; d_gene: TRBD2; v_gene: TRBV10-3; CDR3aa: CAISEGLAGGPGNEQFF
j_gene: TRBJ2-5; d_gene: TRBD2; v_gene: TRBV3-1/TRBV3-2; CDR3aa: CASSQEGLAAQETQYF
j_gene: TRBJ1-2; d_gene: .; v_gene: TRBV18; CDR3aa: CASSYGQHANGYTF
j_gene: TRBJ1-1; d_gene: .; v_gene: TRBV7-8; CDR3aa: CASSLRGAGSTEAFF
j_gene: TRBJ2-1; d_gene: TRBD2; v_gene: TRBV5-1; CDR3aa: CASRLTSGSNSEQFF
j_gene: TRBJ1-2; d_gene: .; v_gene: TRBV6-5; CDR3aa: CASRQTNDYGYTF
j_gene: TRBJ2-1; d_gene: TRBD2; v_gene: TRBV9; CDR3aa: CASSANPGLAGNEQFF
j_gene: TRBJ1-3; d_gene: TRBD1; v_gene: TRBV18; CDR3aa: CASSPLSRGSGNTIYF
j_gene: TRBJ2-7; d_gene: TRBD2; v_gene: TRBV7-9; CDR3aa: CASSFAGGTYEQYF
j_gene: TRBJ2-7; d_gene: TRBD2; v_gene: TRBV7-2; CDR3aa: CASSPGTSELRQQYF
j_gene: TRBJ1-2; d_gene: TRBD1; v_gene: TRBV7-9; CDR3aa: CASSSDGTGASYGYTF
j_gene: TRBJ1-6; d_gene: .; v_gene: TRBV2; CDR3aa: CASCFRDKNSPLHF
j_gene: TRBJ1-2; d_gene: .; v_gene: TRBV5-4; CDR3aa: CASSLGGEVYGYTF
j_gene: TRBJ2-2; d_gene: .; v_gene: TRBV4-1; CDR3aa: CASSQGTLSGELFF
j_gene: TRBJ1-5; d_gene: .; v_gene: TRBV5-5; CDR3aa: CASSLGQNQPQHF
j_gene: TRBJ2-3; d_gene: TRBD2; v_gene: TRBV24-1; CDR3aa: CATSDTGGLAADTQYF
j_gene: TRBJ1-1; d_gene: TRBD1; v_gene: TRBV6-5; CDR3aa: CASSSSGTENTEAFF
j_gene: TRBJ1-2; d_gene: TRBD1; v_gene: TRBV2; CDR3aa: CASRTGQGRYGYTF
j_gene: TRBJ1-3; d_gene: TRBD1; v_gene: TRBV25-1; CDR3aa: CASRETGFLGNTIYF